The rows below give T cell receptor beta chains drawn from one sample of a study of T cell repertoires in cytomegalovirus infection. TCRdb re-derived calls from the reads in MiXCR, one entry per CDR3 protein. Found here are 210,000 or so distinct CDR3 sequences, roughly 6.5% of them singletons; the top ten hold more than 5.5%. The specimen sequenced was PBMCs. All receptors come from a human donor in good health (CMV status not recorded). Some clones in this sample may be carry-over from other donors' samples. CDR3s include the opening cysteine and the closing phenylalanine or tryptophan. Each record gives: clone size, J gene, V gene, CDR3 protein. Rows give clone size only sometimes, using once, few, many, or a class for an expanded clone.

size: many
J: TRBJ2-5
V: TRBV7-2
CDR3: CASRSLWETQYF

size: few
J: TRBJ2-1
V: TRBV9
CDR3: CASSALYNEQFF

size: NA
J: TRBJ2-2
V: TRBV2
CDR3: CASTRLRDGGNTGELFF

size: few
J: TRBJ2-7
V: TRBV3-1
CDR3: CASSLGRQDYEQYF

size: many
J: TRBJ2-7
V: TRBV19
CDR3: CASSIRRESYEQYF

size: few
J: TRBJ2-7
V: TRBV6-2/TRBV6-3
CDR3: CASNVQGYYEQYF

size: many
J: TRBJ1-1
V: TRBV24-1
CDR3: CATTRGVGDTEAFF

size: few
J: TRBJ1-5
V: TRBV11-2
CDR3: CASSLGAAAGNQPQHF

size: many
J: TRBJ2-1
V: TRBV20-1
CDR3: CSASYHQGGNGDEQFF

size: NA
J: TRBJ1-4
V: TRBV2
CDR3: CASRATGTANEKLFF